This TCR beta chain was sequenced in a study of T cell responses to AZD1222 COVID-19 vaccine. Whether given at about 4 or about 12 weeks, second doses were pooled. On this clone: What it recognizes is unknown.

Assay: immunoSEQ multiplex PCR; the TCRdb copy retains only in-frame clones and omits some. The sample gives some 45,000 clones, about nine tenths of which show up once; 30% to 45% is in the top ten. Study-wide findings and caveats: Most donors were white British, females outnumbered males, and clonal diversity was possibly underestimated. Sampling captured repertoires only after the peak T cell response. Seropositive at baseline were only 5 or 6 AZD1222 recipients.

The receptor was derived from an adult who received the AZD1222 COVID-19 vaccine. This material consisted of peripheral blood, taken 28 days after the second AZD1222 dose.

CDR3 sequence (DNA): TGTGCCAGCAGTACCCTAGGCGACGGTCAGCCCCAGCATTTT. Its protein is CASSTLGDGQPQHF. The gene calls are TRBV27 and TRBJ1-5; D is undetermined. The V gene's germline CDR1 is MNHEY and CDR2 SMNVEV (reference sequence). V lost 5 bases and J 6 bases, leaving 14 bases between the germline ends. CDR3 length: 14 amino acids.